The 30 T cell receptor beta chains below come from one sample, sequenced in a study of Graves' ophthalmopathy and Graves' hyperthyroidism. As the template, RNA transcripts were used to amplify TCR beta CDR3 regions. After a first-round RT-PCR with HTBI primers, a second-round multiplex PCR was run. One entry per CDR3 protein, called by TCRdb with MiXCR from the multiplex PCR reads. The sample records over a million distinct CDR3 sequences, about two fifths being singletons. The sequenced sample consisted of peripheral blood or thyroid tissue (not recorded which). The source of these receptors is an adult man with Graves' hyperthyroidism.

Ten or more counts support this clonotype. The chain joins TRBV14 to TRBJ1-3; D is uncertain. The germline V and J ends were trimmed by 0 bases and 2 bases, with 11 bases remaining between them. This CDR3 contains 16 residues. In germline, CDR1 is SGHDN, CDR2 FVKESK. The CDR3: CASSQDMGRTGNTIYF. For the CDR3, the DNA is TGTGCCAGCAGCCAAGATATGGGAAGGACTGGAAACACCATATATTTT.

The V gene is TRBV9, the J gene TRBJ2-5; D is perhaps TRBD2 (6 bases). Germline-derived CDR1 and CDR2 are SGDLS and YYNGEE. Between the trimmed V and J ends, which lost 4 bases and 5 bases, there was a span of 12 bases. CDR3 size: 13 residues. The CDR3 DNA is TGTGCCAGCAGCCCCTTTGGAGGGGAGACCCAGTACTTC. Protein sequence: CASSPFGGETQYF.

This clonotype was found a few times. This chain connects TRBV14 to TRBJ1-2; 8 bases align to TRBD1. V gave up 4 bases and J gave up 4 bases; unmatched junction bases: 8. The CDR3 extends over 15 amino acids. CDR1 SGHDN and CDR2 FVKESK come from the germline V gene. The CDR3 DNA is TGTGCCAGCAGCCTACCCGGACAGGGCGTCTATGGCTACACCTTC. This sequence encodes CASSLPGQGVYGYTF.

The chain recombines TRBV13 with TRBJ1-2, with 9 bases lining up with TRBD1. The CDR3 consists of 14 residues. V shed 5 bases, J shed 2 bases, and the junction held 3 bases outside the gene matches. Germline V gene data show CDR1 as PRHDT and CDR2 as FYEKMQ (reference sequence). The CDR3 region has the DNA TGTGCCAGCAGCGACAGGGGGTTCAACTATGGCTACACCTTC. Translation: CASSDRGFNYGYTF.

V gene TRBV7-2 combines with J gene TRBJ1-1; no reliable D call. This CDR3 has 14 amino acids. Trimming took off 9 bases at V and 3 bases at J, with 17 bases between the two ends. Per the germline V gene, CDR1 is SGHTA and CDR2 is FQGNSA. CDR3 protein: CASSASEGHTEAFF. CDR3 bases: TGTGCCAGTAGTGCGTCAGAGGGCCACACTGAAGCTTTCTTT. The variable domain in full, completed from reference TRBV7-2 and TRBJ1-1, reads GAGVSQSPSNKVTEKGKDVELRCDPISGHTALYWYRQSLGQGLEFLIYFQGNSAPDKSGLPSDRFSAERTGGSVSTLTIQRTQQEDSAVYLCASSASEGHTEAFFGQGTRLTVV.

There are many counts of this clonotype. The DNA of the CDR3 is TGTGCCACCCGGGCGGGCGAGCAGTACTTC. Its protein is CATRAGEQYF. The chain carries TRBV19 and TRBJ2-7; TRBD2 might be the D (5 bases). This CDR3 region has 10 residues. CDR1 LNHDA and CDR2 SQIVND come from the germline V gene (reference sequence). V was shortened by 10 bases and J by 6 bases, with 10 bases between the two germline ends.

This clonotype was counted ten times or more. The chain is built from TRBV20-1 and TRBJ1-2, with D unresolved. Trimming took 4 bases from V and 8 from J, leaving 14 bases between them. Germline values: CDR1 DFQATT, CDR2 SNEGSKA (reference sequence). This CDR3 region has 12 residues. CDR3 DNA sequence: TGCAGTGCTAAAAGGGCAGTAAGGGGCTACACCTTC. It specifies CSAKRAVRGYTF.

The V and J genes are TRBV7-2 and TRBJ1-4; D is possibly TRBD1 (6 bases). The CDR3 has 14 residues. Germline lookup yields CDR1 SGHTA and CDR2 FQGNSA. V lost 6 bases and J lost 7, with 15 bases in between. CDR3 residues: CASSPGGRGEKLFF. Here the CDR3 DNA reads TGTGCCAGCAGTCCGGGCGGCAGGGGTGAAAAACTGTTTTTT.

This clonotype was detected many times. The chain couples TRBV29-1 to TRBJ2-7; TRBD1 matches 7 bases. This CDR3 has 11 amino acids. The V gene's germline CDR1 is SQVTM and CDR2 ANQGSEA. J gave up 6 bases and V 6 bases, and 5 bases lay outside the gene matches. CDR3 loop: CSVLQGSEQYF. CDR3 DNA sequence: TGCAGCGTCCTACAGGGGAGCGAGCAGTACTTC.

The rearrangement links TRBV19 to TRBJ2-2; D uncertain. The CDR3 is 19 amino acids. Germline lookup yields CDR1 LNHDA and CDR2 SQIVND (reference sequence). V lost 3 bases to trimming and J lost 2 bases, with 22 bases between them. The CDR3 protein is CASSMSPVGVGINTGELFF. In DNA form, the CDR3 reads TGTGCCAGTAGTATGTCCCCTGTAGGTGTGGGGATTAACACCGGGGAGCTGTTTTTT.

There are many counts of this clonotype. The chain carries TRBV4-2 and TRBJ1-6, with TRBD1 matching over 12 bases. The ends lost 2 bases at V and 9 bases at J; junction bases unmatched: 14. Germline lookup yields CDR1 LGHNA and CDR2 YNFKEQ. This CDR3 contains 19 residues. The CDR3 nucleotides read TGTGCCAGCAGCCAAACCGGGACAGGGGGCGATTCTCGAGTTTCACCCCTCCACTTT. Translating it yields CASSQTGTGGDSRVSPLHF.

The chain has TRBV7-2 and TRBJ1-4; D remains unclear. The CDR3 loop spans 14 amino acids. Germline V CDR1 and CDR2: SGHTA, FQGNSA. V shed 7 bases and J shed 7 bases, with 16 bases lying between them. The CDR3 is CASKLGGLGEKLFF. The CDR3 DNA reads as TGTGCCAGCAAACTCGGAGGGTTGGGTGAAAAACTGTTTTTT.

This clonotype was detected a few times. The V gene is TRBV2, the J gene TRBJ2-7, with D perhaps TRBD2 (5 bases). V dropped 1 base and J dropped 3 bases, with 28 bases sitting between them. This CDR3 is 20 amino acids long. CDR1 and CDR2 from the germline V gene are SNHLY and FYNNEI. The CDR3 sequence: CASSEGRGQASSYRFYEQYF. The CDR3 bases are TGTGCCAGCAGTGAAGGTCGGGGTCAGGCGTCCTCCTATAGGTTCTACGAGCAGTACTTC.

This clonotype was counted ten times or more. The chain uses TRBV10-3 and TRBJ1-5; the D is unclear. This CDR3 comprises 13 residues. V gave up 8 bases and J gave up 2 bases, with 10 bases separating them. Germline loops: CDR1 ENHRY, CDR2 SYGVKD. CDR3 nucleotides: TGTGCCATCTGCGGCGAGCGCAATCAGCCCCAGCATTTT. Translation gives CAICGERNQPQHF.

The chain links TRBV7-9 to TRBJ2-7; D possibly corresponds to TRBD1 (5 bases). The germline V gene encodes CDR1 SEHNR and CDR2 FQNEAQ (reference sequence). The germline V and J ends were trimmed by 5 bases and 5 bases, with 13 bases remaining between them. This CDR3 spans 13 amino acids. The CDR3 DNA sequence: TGTGCCAGCAGCGAGCAGGGCCCGAACGAGCAGTACTTC. This gives the protein CASSEQGPNEQYF.

Of note for this clonotype: The limits of the CDR3 on the DNA are not certain, so only TCRdb's listed CDR3 is given. V gene TRBV10-3 combines with J gene TRBJ1-5; the table gives TRBD1 as D, unverified against the DNA. In germline, CDR1 is ENHRY, CDR2 SYGVKD. The CDR3 length is 21 residues, termini included. The chain's CDR3 is CAIMRDGSYNEQFFGPGHQHF.

This clonotype was observed a handful of times. The V and J genes are TRBV5-8 and TRBJ1-2, with D possibly TRBD1 on 5 matching bases. This CDR3 has 16 amino acids. Germline V gives CDR1 SGHTS, CDR2 YDEGEE. V lost 1 base, J lost 2 bases, and 15 bases lay in between. CDR3 in amino acids: CASSLNLRGGNYGYTF. The CDR3, as DNA: TGTGCCAGCAGCTTGAATCTGCGTGGGGGGAACTATGGCTACACCTTC. Full variable domain (rest looked up from reference TRBV5-8 and TRBJ1-2): EAGVTQSPTHLIKTRGQQATLRCSPISGHTSVYWYQQALGLGLQFLLWYDEGEERNRGNFPPRFSGRQFPNYSSELNVNALELEDSALYLCASSLNLRGGNYGYTFGSGTRLTVV.

This chain uses TRBV5-4 with TRBJ1-6; D might be TRBD1 (6 bases). Germline values: CDR1 SGHNT, CDR2 YYREEE (reference sequence). Trimming pared 4 bases from V and 0 bases from J, leaving 11 bases between. The CDR3 loop spans 16 amino acids. The CDR3 is CASSLDSLSYNSPLHF. The CDR3 nucleotides are TGTGCCAGCAGCCTGGACAGTCTCTCCTATAATTCACCCCTCCACTTT.

This chain joins TRBV9 and TRBJ2-7, with TRBD2 identical over 10 bases. CDR1 is SGDLS, CDR2 YYNGEE, per germline. The CDR3 spans 16 residues. After removal of 4 bases from V and 2 bases from J, the junction contained 9 bases not matched to a gene. The CDR3: CASSPIGLAEAYEQYF. The CDR3 DNA reads TGTGCCAGCAGCCCCATAGGACTAGCGGAGGCCTACGAGCAGTACTTC.

V gene TRBV10-3 combines with J gene TRBJ1-5; 9 positions match TRBD1. Germline CDR1 reads ENHRY; CDR2 reads SYGVKD. J gave up 11 bases and V 8 bases, and 10 bases lay outside the gene matches. The CDR3 loop spans 13 amino acids. CDR3 protein: CAISGTGPLAQHF. CDR3 bases: TGTGCCATCTCAGGGACAGGGCCCTTGGCCCAGCATTTT.

The CDR3 protein is CASSLVLRDGSYEQYF. DNA for the CDR3: TGTGCCAGCAGCTTGGTGTTGCGGGACGGGTCCTACGAGCAGTACTTC. V gene TRBV5-6 combines with J gene TRBJ2-7; perhaps TRBD2 as D (6 bases). V dropped 0 bases and J dropped 1 base, with 14 bases sitting between them. This CDR3 has 16 residues. The V gene's germline CDR1 is SGHDT and CDR2 YYEEEE.

The chain uses TRBV7-9 and TRBJ1-6; tentative D call: TRBD1 (5 bases). CDR1 and CDR2 from the germline V gene are SEHNR and FQNEAQ (reference sequence). The CDR3 sequence is 15 residues long. V was pared by 11 bases and J by 3 bases, with 17 bases between. The CDR3 here is CAGWGSANYNSPLHF. The DNA for the CDR3 is TGTGCCGGCTGGGGCAGCGCTAACTATAATTCACCCCTCCACTTT.

Notes on this clonotype: A much larger clone sits a single nucleotide away, making a read error possible. This chain joins TRBV19 and TRBJ2-2; D call uncertain. The CDR3 sequence is 11 residues long. Per germline, CDR1 LNHDA and CDR2 SQIVND (reference sequence). Trimming removed 5 bases at V and 14 bases at J, with 12 bases between. The chain's CDR3 is CASSWWQDLFF. Written as DNA, the CDR3 is TGTGCCAGTAGTTGGTGGCAGGACCTGTTTTTT.

The chain has TRBV5-4 and TRBJ1-1; D not resolved. The germline gives CDR1 SGHNT, CDR2 YYREEE (reference sequence). The CDR3 runs 12 residues. V shed 0 bases and J shed 7 bases, with 7 bases lying between them. CDR3 coding DNA: TGTGCCAGCAGCTTGGAATCAGATGAAGCTTTCTTT. It translates to CASSLESDEAFF.

The CDR3 DNA sequence: TGTGCCAGCAGAAAAACCGGGACCAACACCGGGGAGCTGTTTTTT. It specifies CASRKTGTNTGELFF. V gene TRBV12-3 or TRBV12-4 combines with J gene TRBJ2-2; D may match TRBD1 or TRBD2 (5 bases each). V dropped 6 bases and J dropped 2 bases, with 13 bases sitting between them. The CDR3 contains 15 residues.

This clonotype was recorded at least ten times. The gene calls are TRBV24-1 and TRBJ2-5; maybe TRBD2 (5 bases). Germline CDR1 is KGHDR and CDR2 is SFDVKD. This CDR3 comprises 15 residues. With 6 bases removed from V and 4 bases from J, the gap between germline ends came to 17 bases. The CDR3: CATSPTSTGLETQYF. CDR3 bases: TGTGCCACCAGTCCCACATCTACGGGATTAGAGACCCAGTACTTC.

The V gene is TRBV10-2, the J gene TRBJ1-2, with a possible D match to TRBD1 (6 bases). This CDR3 region has 14 residues. In germline, CDR1 is WSHSY, CDR2 SAAADI. The V end was cut by 3 bases, the J end by 4 bases, with 12 bases between. The CDR3 spells CASSDPGQIYGYTF. CDR3 DNA sequence: TGCGCCAGCAGTGACCCGGGACAAATCTATGGCTACACCTTC.

The V gene is TRBV15, the J gene TRBJ1-6; D is unresolved. This CDR3 is built from 15 residues. Trimming removed 4 bases from V and 0 bases from J, with 7 bases in between. Germline-derived CDR1 and CDR2 are LNHNV and YYDKDF (reference sequence). The CDR3 bases are TGTGCCACCAGCACTCCTTTCTCCTATAATTCACCCCTCCACTTT. Translation: CATSTPFSYNSPLHF.

The chain links TRBV7-2 to TRBJ1-2, with D tentatively TRBD1 (6 bases). V shed 3 bases and J shed 4 bases, with 18 bases lying between them. CDR1 and CDR2 (germline): SGHTA, FQGNSA. The CDR3 loop spans 16 amino acids. CDR3 region: CASSFPEGHHFYGYTF. The CDR3 bases are TGTGCCAGCAGCTTCCCGGAGGGACACCATTTCTATGGCTACACCTTC.

At least ten counts were recorded for this clonotype. CDR3 sequence: CASSYGFGETQYF. DNA of the CDR3: TGTGCCAGCAGTTACGGGTTTGGGGAGACCCAGTACTTC. This chain joins TRBV6-5 and TRBJ2-5; D gene ambiguous. The CDR3 has 13 amino acids. Germline V gene sequence: CDR1 MNHEY, CDR2 SVGAGI. Deletions cut 2 bases from V and 5 bases from J, with 9 bases between.